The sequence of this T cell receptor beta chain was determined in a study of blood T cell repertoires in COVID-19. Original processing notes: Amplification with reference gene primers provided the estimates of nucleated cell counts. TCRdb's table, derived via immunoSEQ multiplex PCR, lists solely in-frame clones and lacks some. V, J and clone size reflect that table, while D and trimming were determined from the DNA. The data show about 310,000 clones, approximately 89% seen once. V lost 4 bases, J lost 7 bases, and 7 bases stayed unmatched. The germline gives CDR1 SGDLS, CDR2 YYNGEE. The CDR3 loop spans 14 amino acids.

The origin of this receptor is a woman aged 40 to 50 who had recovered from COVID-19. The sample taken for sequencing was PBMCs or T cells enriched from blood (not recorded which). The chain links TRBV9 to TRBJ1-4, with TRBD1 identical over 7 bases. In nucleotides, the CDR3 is TGTGCCAGCAGCCCACAGGGGATGGGTGAAAAACTGTTTTTT. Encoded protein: CASSPQGMGEKLFF. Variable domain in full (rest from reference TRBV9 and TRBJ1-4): DSGVTQTPKHLITATGQRVTLRCSPRSGDLSVYWYQQSLDQGLQFLIQYYNGEERAKGNILERFSAQQFPDLHSELNLSSLELGDSALYFCASSPQGMGEKLFFGSGTQLSVL.